One and the same sample provided the 3 T cell receptor beta chains below, sequenced in a study of a mutant IDH1 vaccine in newly diagnosed glioma. The table came from immunoSEQ multiplex PCR; TCRdb's copy has only in-frame clones and leaves some out. The table lists under 70,000 clones, 81% of them singletons. These receptors' antigens are unknown. Stated time point: week 5, during vaccination. All doses held 300 ug of mutant IDH1 20-mer peptide, with topical imiquimod. Material: PBMCs, obtained from a glioma patient whose treatment included an IDH1 peptide vaccine. The receptors were sampled from a man aged 25-45 years with glioma.

The gene calls are TRBV29-1 and TRBJ1-2, with a weak D call TRBD1 (6 bases). This CDR3 has 12 residues. Germline-derived CDR1 and CDR2 are SQVTM and ANQGSEA. V was pared by 6 bases and J by 6 bases, with 14 bases between. CDR3 sequence (DNA): TGCAGCGTCGCGGTACAGGGTGATGGCTACACCTTC. This translates into CSVAVQGDGYTF. Full variable domain (remainder filled in from reference TRBV29-1 and TRBJ1-2): SAVISQKPSRDICQRGTSLTIQCQVDSQVTMMFWYRQQPGQSLTLIATANQGSEATYESGFVIDKFPISRPNLTFSTLTVSNMSPEDSSIYLCSVAVQGDGYTFGSGTRLTVV.

This chain connects TRBV27 to TRBJ1-1; the D gene is possibly TRBD1 (5 bases). The germline CDR1 and CDR2 sequences are MNHEY and SMNVEV (reference sequence). The V and J ends lost 7 bases and 6 bases respectively, with 18 bases between them. The CDR3 runs to 14 residues. The CDR3 DNA reads as TGTGCCAGCAAACTGAACAGCGGACATCCTGAAGCTTTCTTT. This codes for CASKLNSGHPEAFF.

The chain links TRBV5-1 to TRBJ1-6; unclear D gene. Germline V gene sequence: CDR1 SGHRS, CDR2 YFSETQ. The CDR3 has 14 residues. Trimming stripped 7 bases from V and 5 bases from J, with 13 bases between. Here the CDR3 DNA reads TGCGCCAGCGTAGCGGGCAGGAATAATTCACCCCTCCACTTT. Protein: CASVAGRNNSPLHF.